The 3 T cell receptor beta chains below were found in one sample sequenced in a study of T cells in Graves' hyperthyroidism and ophthalmopathy. Amplified regions were TCR beta CDR3 sequences from RNA transcripts. A set of HTBI primers served as the primers for a first-round RT-PCR of the TCR CDR3. TCRdb reprocessed the multiplex PCR reads via MiXCR and lists one record per CDR3 protein. The repertoire holds about 350,000 distinct CDR3 sequences, approximately 14% seen once, with roughly 19% in the top ten. The sample comprised blood. Receptor source: a woman between 55 and 75 years old with Graves' ophthalmopathy.

This clonotype was recorded a few times. This rearrangement joins TRBV18 to TRBJ1-1; tentatively, D is TRBD1 (5 bases). This CDR3 region has 12 residues. Germline assignment: CDR1 KGHSH and CDR2 LQKENI. V lost 3 bases and J 5 bases, leaving 7 bases between the germline ends. The CDR3 sequence: CASSPRVTEAFF. The CDR3 DNA sequence: TGTGCCAGCTCACCCAGGGTTACTGAAGCTTTCTTT.

This chain uses TRBV15 with TRBJ2-4, with D unresolved. The ends were cut back, 1 base at V and 7 bases at J, with 2 bases in the middle. Germline V gene data show CDR1 as LNHNV and CDR2 as YYDKDF (reference sequence). The CDR3 covers 11 residues. The DNA for the CDR3 is TGTGCCACCAGCAGAGGGAACATTCAGTACTTC. Amino acid sequence: CATSRGNIQYF.

This clonotype occurred many times. This chain connects TRBV7-2 to TRBJ2-1; tentatively, D is TRBD2 (6 bases). From germline, CDR1 is SGHTA and CDR2 FQGNSA. The CDR3 consists of 16 residues. Trimming removed 0 bases from V and 2 bases from J, with 11 bases in between. CDR3 amino acids: CASSLAPGRPYNEQFF. The CDR3, as DNA: TGTGCCAGCAGCTTAGCGCCCGGGAGACCCTACAATGAGCAGTTCTTC.